This section outlines one TCR beta chain sequence together with its context. Its antigen is unknown. Base-call qualities are not available, and no considerably larger clone is one nucleotide away. The data belong to a study of T-cell reconstitution after alpha-beta-depleted transplantation in children (TCRdb year 2016). Some background on the complete study: Using TCR repertoire profiling, the study quantitatively followed how T-cell immune reconstitution unfolded in children after TCRalphabeta/CD19-depleted allogeneic hematopoietic cell transplantation. Overall results and qualifications from the work: Hyperexpanded clone frequencies declined over subsequent months; after one year, T-cell counts and TCRbeta diversity were mostly attributed to newly produced T cells. The apparently early recovery of alphabetaT-cell counts about two months after transplant reportedly depended on only several hundred rapidly expanded clones that came from non-depleted graft cells. The high TCRbeta diversity at day 60 in some patients was ascribed to recipient T cells and intrathymic progenitors that had survived conditioning.

The method behind the library was PCR. The reads were generated on an Illumina HiSeq 2500. TCR libraries were prepared with molecular barcoding, using unique molecular identifiers to normalize TCRbeta repertoire quantification. TCRdb applied fastp at Q25 and MiXCR to the public reads, then kept only in-frame beta chains. One record per CDR3 amino acid sequence lists the most common genes and DNA. The sample table lists hundreds of thousands of distinct CDR3 sequences, roughly 13% of them with a count of one. The ten largest clones represent about 2.2% of the sample. Per the germline V gene, SGHTA is the CDR1 and FQGNSA is the CDR2. A distance of 23 bases separates the germline ends of V and J, which lose 7 bases and 13 bases respectively. The CDR3 numbers 14 residues from cysteine through phenylalanine. Kept here is only the CDR3 DNA, which spans 42 bases and is read in frame from base 1. Read against the paper, the sample's treatment or condition label means: allogeneic hematopoietic cell transplantation with graft depleted of TCRalphabeta T cells and CD19 B cells. TCRalphabeta/CD19-depleted allogeneic hematopoietic cell grafts were given to the transplant recipients, all of whom were children.

This TCR was recovered from a male patient aged 10 to 17 who had a stem cell transplant for acute myeloid leukemia, so the T cells may come from the graft donor. The chain links TRBV7-2 with TRBJ1-5; TRBD1 might be the D gene, on 5 matching bases. Material: PBMCs, mostly from graft donor cells, obtained 360 days after TCRalphabeta/CD19-depleted stem cell transplant. The sequenced DNA: TGTGCCAGCACCATTGGGGCGGACCGACAACTACAGCATTTT. Translated, it gives CASTIGADRQLQHF.